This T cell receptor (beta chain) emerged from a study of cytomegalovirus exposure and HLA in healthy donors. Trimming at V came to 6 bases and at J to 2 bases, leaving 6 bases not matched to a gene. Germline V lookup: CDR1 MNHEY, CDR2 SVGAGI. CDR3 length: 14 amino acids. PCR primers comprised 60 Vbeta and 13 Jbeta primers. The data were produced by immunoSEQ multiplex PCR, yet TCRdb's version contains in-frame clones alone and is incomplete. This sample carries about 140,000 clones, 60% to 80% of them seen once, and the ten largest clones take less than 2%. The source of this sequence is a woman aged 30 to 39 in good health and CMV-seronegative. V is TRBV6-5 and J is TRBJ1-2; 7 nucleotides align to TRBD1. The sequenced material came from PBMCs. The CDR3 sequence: CASRPGGRNYGYTF. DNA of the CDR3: TGTGCCAGCAGACCAGGGGGACGCAACTATGGCTACACCTTC.